Given below is one TCR beta chain in context. Other DNA sequences within the sample encode an identical CDR3. This entry comes from a study of blood T cell repertoires in COVID-19. Study-wide background: Material from acute and convalescent COVID-19 was sourced from the United States, Italy and Spain. T cells, B-cell-depleted T cells, or PBMCs provided the cDNA or gDNA that served as material.

In germline, CDR1 is SEHNR, CDR2 FQNEAQ (reference sequence). This CDR3 is built from 13 residues. V was cut by 1 base and J by 7 bases, with 8 bases left in between. In the original analysis: The assay estimated nucleated cells by amplifying reference gene primers. Clones were read by immunoSEQ multiplex PCR, and TCRdb kept only the in-frame ones, dropping some. That table supplies the V and J calls and clone size; D and trimming were determined from the DNA. Among roughly 120,000 clones listed, 65% to 80% were seen once. This chain links TRBV7-9 with TRBJ1-5; D not certain. The sequenced sample was peripheral blood. This TCR was recovered from a woman aged 55-70 years with acute or convalescent COVID-19. For the CDR3, the DNA is TGTGCCAGCAGCTTAGAAGGGAGGCAGCCCCAGCATTTT. It yields the protein CASSLEGRQPQHF.